The 25 T cell receptor beta chains reported below all come from one sample, sequenced in a study of identical twins. TCRdb re-analysed the 5' RACE reads in MiXCR, keeping a single row per CDR3 protein. Of roughly 630,000 distinct CDR3 sequences listed, just over 7% are singletons. These data are also associated with another study on yellow fever vaccine responses in identical twins.

Sequencing input: PBMCs. These TCRs come from a woman aged 18-30 years in good health.

The genes are TRBV9 and TRBJ2-5; tentative D call: TRBD1 (5 bases). The CDR3 totals 16 residues. Germline V lookup: CDR1 SGDLS, CDR2 YYNGEE. V dropped 0 bases and J dropped 5 bases, with 17 bases sitting between them. The CDR3 nucleotides read TGTGCCAGCAGCGTAGAGGATGGGGCCGGGTGGGAGACCCAGTACTTC. Its translation is CASSVEDGAGWETQYF. Filled out from reference TRBV9 and TRBJ2-5, the complete variable domain reads DSGVTQTPKHLITATGQRVTLRCSPRSGDLSVYWYQQSLDQGLQFLIQYYNGEERAKGNILERFSAQQFPDLHSELNLSSLELGDSALYFCASSVEDGAGWETQYFGPGTRLLVL.

This clonotype was recorded a few times. This rearrangement joins TRBV15 to TRBJ2-1, with D possibly being TRBD2 (5 bases). The CDR3 runs 16 residues. The V end was cut by 4 bases, the J end by 1 base, with 14 bases between. Germline V CDR1 and CDR2: LNHNV, YYDKDF (reference sequence). CDR3 region: CATSTPDRGSYNEQFF. CDR3 DNA: TGTGCCACCAGCACCCCGGACCGGGGATCCTACAATGAGCAGTTCTTC. Supplemented by reference TRBV15 and TRBJ2-1, the full variable domain reads DAMVIQNPRYQVTQFGKPVTLSCSQTLNHNVMYWYQQKSSQAPKLLFHYYDKDFNNEADTPDNFQSRRPNTSFCFLDIRSPGLGDTAMYLCATSTPDRGSYNEQFFGPGTRLTVL.

CDR3 protein: CATSGTQLGRDSPLHF. The CDR3, as DNA: TGTGCCACCAGCGGAACCCAGTTAGGGCGTGATTCACCCCTCCACTTT. The chain recombines TRBV15 with TRBJ1-6; D is ambiguous. Per the germline V gene, CDR1 is LNHNV and CDR2 is YYDKDF (reference sequence). The V end was cut by 5 bases, the J end by 8 bases, with 19 bases between. This CDR3 has 16 amino acids.

This clonotype was counted at least ten times. The V and J genes are TRBV15 and TRBJ2-3, with 9 bases identical to TRBD1. Germline CDR1 and CDR2: LNHNV and YYDKDF (reference sequence). This CDR3 comprises 15 residues. J lost 3 bases, V lost 1 base, and 2 bases had no gene match. The CDR3 sequence is CATSRADRGTDTQYF. The CDR3 nucleotides read TGTGCCACCAGCAGAGCCGACAGGGGGACAGATACGCAGTATTTT.

In this sample, this clonotype turned up many times. CDR3 loop: CASSARDRDGYTF. CDR3 bases: TGTGCCAGCAGTGCCAGGGATAGGGATGGCTACACCTTC. The gene calls are TRBV25-1 and TRBJ1-2, with a weak D call TRBD1 (5 bases). Trimming cost V 4 bases and J 6 bases, with 12 bases left between them. CDR1 is MGHDK and CDR2 is SYGVNS in the germline V gene. This CDR3 has 13 residues.

This clonotype occurred a few times. The rearrangement joins TRBV6-5 to TRBJ1-1, with TRBD1 matching 7 bases. Germline V lookup: CDR1 MNHEY, CDR2 SVGAGI. The V and J ends lost 10 bases and 7 bases, in that order; junction bases with no gene match: 9. The CDR3 covers 12 residues. The CDR3 DNA is TGTGCCACCAGAGGGGGCCTTTTTGAAGCTTTCTTT. It translates to CATRGGLFEAFF.

This clonotype was seen at least ten times. The chain employs TRBV29-1 and TRBJ2-1; 7 nucleotides line up with TRBD1. V shed 7 bases and J 15 bases; nucleotides not matched to a gene: 12. Germline values: CDR1 SQVTM, CDR2 ANQGSEA. This CDR3 is 11 amino acids long. The CDR3 sequence: CSGRSDREGFF. The CDR3 nucleotides are TGCAGCGGACGCTCTGACAGGGAAGGGTTCTTC.

This clonotype was observed many times. The CDR3 nucleotides read TGTGCCAGCAGCGTAAGACAGGGGAACTACGAGCAGTACTTC. This codes for CASSVRQGNYEQYF. This chain uses TRBV9 with TRBJ2-7, with 8 bases lining up with TRBD1. The J segment lost 3 bases and the V segment lost 1 base, leaving 3 bases of the junction unmatched. From germline, CDR1 is SGDLS and CDR2 YYNGEE. The CDR3 runs to 14 residues.

This clonotype turned up a few times. This chain links TRBV2 with TRBJ1-1; the D gene is possibly TRBD1 (6 bases). With 1 base removed from V and 1 base from J, the gap between germline ends came to 10 bases. The CDR3 has 15 residues. Germline CDR1 is SNHLY and CDR2 is FYNNEI. CDR3 amino acids: CASSEGGGANTEAFF. For the CDR3, the DNA is TGTGCCAGCAGTGAAGGGGGGGGCGCGAACACTGAAGCTTTCTTT.

This clonotype was counted a few times. The CDR3 protein is CASRAGFGNQPQHF. CDR3 nucleotide sequence: TGTGCCAGCAGGGCTGGGTTTGGCAATCAGCCCCAGCATTTT. The V gene is TRBV27, the J gene TRBJ1-5; no definite D call. CDR3 length: 14 residues. Germline-derived CDR1 and CDR2 are MNHEY and SMNVEV (reference sequence). The ends were cut back, 6 bases at V and 2 bases at J, with 11 bases in the middle.

This clonotype was recorded many times. This chain links TRBV5-1 with TRBJ2-1; TRBD2 agrees at 13 bases. Germline CDR1 reads SGHRS; CDR2 reads YFSETQ. This CDR3 is built from 16 residues. V was clipped by 2 bases and J by 5 bases; unmatched bases: 4. Written as DNA, the CDR3 is TGCGCCAGCAGCTTACCGACTAGCGGGGGGAACAATGAGCAGTTCTTC. Translating gives CASSLPTSGGNNEQFF.

The table lists this clonotype with a few counts. V is TRBV6-5 and J is TRBJ2-4; 8 nucleotides match TRBD1. The V segment lost 1 base and the J segment 6 bases; nucleotides outside the gene matches: 8. The CDR3 has 16 residues. Germline CDR1 MNHEY, CDR2 SVGAGI. The CDR3 DNA reads TGTGCCAGCAGTTACTACGCGGGGCAGGGGGCAAACATTCAGTACTTC. Protein: CASSYYAGQGANIQYF.

This clonotype was observed a few times. The chain couples TRBV12-3 or TRBV12-4 to TRBJ2-7, with TRBD2 matching over 13 bases. The J segment lost 0 bases and the V segment lost 6 bases, leaving 8 bases of the junction unmatched. CDR3 length equals 17 residues. CDR3 region: CASSRTSGSASSYEQYF. CDR3 nucleotides: TGTGCCAGCAGCCGGACTAGCGGGAGTGCAAGCTCCTACGAGCAGTACTTC.

The J gene is TRBJ1-4, the V gene TRBV29-1; D gene uncertain. V lost 5 bases and J 0 bases, leaving 13 bases between the germline ends. The CDR3 extends over 15 amino acids. Per germline, CDR1 SQVTM and CDR2 ANQGSEA. CDR3 loop: CSVSIGGATNEKLFF. CDR3 nucleotides: TGCAGCGTTTCGATTGGTGGGGCAACTAATGAAAAACTGTTTTTT. The full variable domain, its missing parts supplied by reference TRBV29-1 and TRBJ1-4, is SAVISQKPSRDICQRGTSLTIQCQVDSQVTMMFWYRQQPGQSLTLIATANQGSEATYESGFVIDKFPISRPNLTFSTLTVSNMSPEDSSIYLCSVSIGGATNEKLFFGSGTQLSVL.

The chain combines TRBV29-1 with TRBJ2-3; D is undetermined. Germline CDR1 reads SQVTM; CDR2 reads ANQGSEA. There are 13 residues in the CDR3. Trimming took off 5 bases at V and 2 bases at J, with 11 bases between the two ends. The CDR3 DNA follows: TGCAGCGTTCTTCGGAGCGTCACAGATACGCAGTATTTT. Its translation is CSVLRSVTDTQYF.

This clonotype was counted many times. This sequence joins TRBV5-1 and TRBJ2-5; D uncertain. Trimming removed 3 bases at V and 0 bases at J, with 15 bases between. The CDR3 has 16 residues. The germline V gene has CDR1 SGHRS and CDR2 YFSETQ. CDR3 residues: CASSYTPSRYQETQYF. CDR3 coding DNA: TGCGCCAGCAGCTACACTCCTTCTAGGTACCAAGAGACCCAGTACTTC.

The table lists this clonotype with many counts. This chain connects TRBV5-1 to TRBJ2-3; D is perhaps TRBD1 (6 bases). This CDR3 has 16 amino acids. The germline CDR1 and CDR2 sequences are SGHRS and YFSETQ. Deletions cut 1 base from V and 0 bases from J, with 12 bases between. The CDR3 DNA reads as TGCGCCAGCAGCTTGCAGGGGACCTCTAGCACAGATACGCAGTATTTT. It specifies CASSLQGTSSTDTQYF.

In this sample, this clonotype turned up a few times. The rearrangement links TRBV10-1 to TRBJ2-5; D might be TRBD2 (6 bases). Trimming cost V 8 bases and J 3 bases, with 16 bases left between them. The CDR3 is made up of 14 amino acids. Germline V gene data show CDR1 as WNHNN and CDR2 as SYGVQD (reference sequence). CDR3 sequence (DNA): TGCGCCAGCGCCTCCGGTGGGGGGAAAGAGACCCAGTACTTC. Protein product: CASASGGGKETQYF.

This chain links TRBV20-1 with TRBJ2-1; D is unclear. The CDR3 spans 11 residues. Germline CDR1 reads DFQATT; CDR2 reads SNEGSKA (reference sequence). The V and J ends lost 6 bases and 6 bases respectively, with 9 bases between them. The CDR3 here is CSATLANEQFF. In DNA form, the CDR3 reads TGCAGTGCAACATTAGCCAATGAGCAGTTCTTC.

This clonotype has a handful of counts. The chain uses TRBV15 and TRBJ2-3; D gene uncertain. The CDR3 contains 13 residues. Germline V gene data show CDR1 as LNHNV and CDR2 as YYDKDF (reference sequence). V lost 1 base and J lost 2, with 4 bases in between. In DNA form, the CDR3 reads TGTGCCACCAGCAGAGTAGCCACAGATACGCAGTATTTT. The encoded protein is CATSRVATDTQYF. Full variable domain (rest looked up from reference TRBV15 and TRBJ2-3): DAMVIQNPRYQVTQFGKPVTLSCSQTLNHNVMYWYQQKSSQAPKLLFHYYDKDFNNEADTPDNFQSRRPNTSFCFLDIRSPGLGDTAMYLCATSRVATDTQYFGPGTRLTVL.

This clonotype has at least ten counts. The chain employs TRBV7-9 and TRBJ2-2, with D perhaps matching TRBD1 or TRBD2 (6 bases each). From germline, CDR1 is SEHNR and CDR2 FQNEAQ (reference sequence). V lost 0 bases to trimming and J lost 3 bases, with 8 bases between them. The CDR3 contains 15 residues. The CDR3, as DNA: TGTGCCAGCAGCTTAGCCGGGGGCTACACCGGGGAGCTGTTTTTT. This codes for CASSLAGGYTGELFF.

The V and J genes are TRBV12-3 or TRBV12-4 and TRBJ2-7; tentative D call: TRBD2 (6 bases). This CDR3 region has 14 residues. V lost 3 bases to trimming and J lost 2 bases, with 11 bases between them. CDR3 in DNA: TGTGCCAGCAGTTTCAGACTAGATCCCTACGAGCAGTACTTC. Translated, it gives CASSFRLDPYEQYF.

This clonotype was picked up a small number of times. This chain links TRBV20-1 with TRBJ2-2; a weak D match, TRBD1 (6 bases). The germline V and J ends were trimmed by 4 bases and 6 bases, with 15 bases remaining between them. This CDR3 spans 14 amino acids. Germline values: CDR1 DFQATT, CDR2 SNEGSKA (reference sequence). The CDR3 bases are TGCAGTGCTACTGGCAGGGGCGCGGCCGGGGAGCTGTTTTTT. It specifies CSATGRGAAGELFF.

The chain uses TRBV12-3 or TRBV12-4 and TRBJ2-5; TRBD2 matches 12 bases. Losses at the gene ends were 3 bases for V and 1 base for J; bases not matched to a gene: 12. There are 19 residues in the CDR3. The CDR3 sequence is CASSFAAYLAGGLQETQYF. The CDR3 DNA follows: TGTGCCAGCAGTTTCGCTGCGTACCTAGCGGGGGGGCTCCAAGAGACCCAGTACTTC.

In its sample, this clonotype was seen a few times. The gene calls are TRBV28 and TRBJ2-7; 11 bases agree with TRBD2. The CDR3 contains 14 residues. Germline values: CDR1 MDHEN, CDR2 SYDVKM. With V trimmed by 2 bases and J by 9 bases, 6 bases remained unmatched. The CDR3 DNA follows: TGTGCCAGCAGTTTAACACTAGCGGGAGCAGCGCAGTACTTC. Amino acid sequence: CASSLTLAGAAQYF.